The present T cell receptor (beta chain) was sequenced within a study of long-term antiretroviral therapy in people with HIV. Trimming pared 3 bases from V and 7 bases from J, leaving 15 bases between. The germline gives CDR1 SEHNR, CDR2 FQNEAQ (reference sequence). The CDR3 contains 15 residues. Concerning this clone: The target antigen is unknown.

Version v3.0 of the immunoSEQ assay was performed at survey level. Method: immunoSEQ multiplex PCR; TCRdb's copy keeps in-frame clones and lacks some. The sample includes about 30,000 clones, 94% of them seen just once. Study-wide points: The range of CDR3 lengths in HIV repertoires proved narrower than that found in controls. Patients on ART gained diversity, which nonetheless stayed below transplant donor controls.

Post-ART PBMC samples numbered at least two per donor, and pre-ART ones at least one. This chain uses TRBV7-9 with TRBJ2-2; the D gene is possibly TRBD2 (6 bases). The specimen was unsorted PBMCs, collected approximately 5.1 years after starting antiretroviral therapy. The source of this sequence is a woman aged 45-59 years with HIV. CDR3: CASSLDPSRGGELFF. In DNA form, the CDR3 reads TGTGCCAGCAGCTTGGACCCTTCGCGGGGCGGGGAGCTGTTTTTT.